These 23 T cell receptor beta chains originate from one sample sequenced in a study of T cell responses to AZD1222 COVID-19 vaccine. TCRdb's copy holds only in-frame clones and misses some; the assay was immunoSEQ multiplex PCR. This table has roughly 100,000 clones, about nine tenths appearing once. The material was peripheral blood, obtained on day 0 of AZD1222 vaccination. The receptors come from an adult in good health.

The chain has TRBV30 and TRBJ2-1, with 13 bases matching TRBD2. CDR3 length: 14 residues. Unmatched junction bases numbered 6, after V lost 5 bases and J lost 8 bases. Germline loops: CDR1 GTSNPN, CDR2 SVGIG (reference sequence). CDR3 region: CAWSTSGGWDEQFF. CDR3 coding DNA: TGTGCCTGGTCGACTAGCGGGGGGTGGGATGAGCAGTTCTTC.

The V gene is TRBV6-5, the J gene TRBJ1-1; D remains unclear. From germline, CDR1 is MNHEY and CDR2 SVGAGI. V was clipped by 5 bases and J by 4 bases, with 11 bases between them. CDR3 size: 13 residues. The CDR3 DNA reads TGTGCCAGCAGTAAACGGCCAACCACTGAAGCTTTCTTT. This translates into CASSKRPTTEAFF.

V and J are TRBV5-1 and TRBJ2-5; 11 bases match TRBD2. V shed 4 bases, J shed 5 bases, and the junction held 10 bases outside the gene matches. This CDR3 is 16 amino acids long. Germline-derived CDR1 and CDR2 are SGHRS and YFSETQ. CDR3 nucleotide sequence: TGCGCCAGCAGCCCTGGTGTAGCGGGGGGGCCGGAGACCCAGTACTTC. Translation: CASSPGVAGGPETQYF. Full variable domain (remainder filled in from reference TRBV5-1 and TRBJ2-5): KAGVTQTPRYLIKTRGQQVTLSCSPISGHRSVSWYQQTPGQGLQFLFEYFSETQRNKGNFPGRFSGRQFSNSRSEMNVSTLELGDSALYLCASSPGVAGGPETQYFGPGTRLLVL.

This clone was seen a single time. V usage is TRBV27 and J usage is TRBJ2-7; either TRBD1 or TRBD2 may fit D (5 bases each). V was shortened by 3 bases and J by 0 bases, with 15 bases between the two germline ends. The germline V gene has CDR1 MNHEY and CDR2 SMNVEV (reference sequence). The length of the CDR3 is 16 residues. The CDR3 sequence is CASSFGAAGVSYEQYF. The CDR3 bases are TGTGCCAGCAGTTTTGGGGCTGCGGGTGTCTCCTACGAGCAGTACTTC.

The rearrangement joins TRBV3-1 (or the pseudogene TRBV3-2) to TRBJ2-1, with D possibly being TRBD2 (7 bases). V lost 3 bases, J lost 6 bases, and 12 bases lay in between. This CDR3 is built from 14 residues. Germline CDR1 is LGHDT and CDR2 is YNNKEL (reference sequence). The CDR3 nucleotides read TGTGCCAGCAGCCAGGAAGGGGGGGGCAATGAGCAGTTCTTC. This encodes CASSQEGGGNEQFF.

CDR3 residues: CASSRARDSGGYTF. The CDR3 DNA follows: TGTGCCAGCAGCCGAGCCCGGGACAGTGGAGGCTACACCTTC. The chain links TRBV3-1 (or the pseudogene TRBV3-2) to TRBJ1-2; 7 bases map to TRBD1. Germline CDR1 is LGHDT and CDR2 is YNNKEL (reference sequence). CDR3 length: 14 amino acids. The V segment lost 4 bases and the J segment 8 bases; nucleotides outside the gene matches: 10.

This chain joins TRBV5-1 and TRBJ2-5; 11 positions match TRBD2. CDR1 is SGHRS, CDR2 YFSETQ, per germline. The CDR3 has 15 residues. Trimming cost V 3 bases and J 1 base; bases outside gene matches: 2. This chain's CDR3 is CASSSLAGVQETQYF. Written as DNA, the CDR3 is TGCGCCAGCAGCTCACTAGCGGGGGTCCAAGAGACCCAGTACTTC.

The chain recombines TRBV5-4 with TRBJ1-5; D is undetermined. Germline V lookup: CDR1 SGHNT, CDR2 YYREEE (reference sequence). The CDR3 consists of 14 residues. Between the trimmed V and J ends, which lost 5 bases and 5 bases, there was a span of 14 bases. In DNA, the CDR3 is TGTGCCAGCAGTAAGGGAGGGCGGGATCAGCCCCAGCATTTT. This encodes CASSKGGRDQPQHF.

The CDR3 DNA follows: TGTGCCACCGCGAGTTCTGCAACTAATGAAAAACTGTTTTTT. It encodes CATASSATNEKLFF. The chain couples TRBV19 to TRBJ1-4; D not resolved. This CDR3 has 14 residues. Germline V gene data show CDR1 as LNHDA and CDR2 as SQIVND (reference sequence). V was clipped by 10 bases and J by 0 bases, with 12 bases between them. The complete variable domain, with remaining parts taken from reference TRBV19 and TRBJ1-4, reads DGGITQSPKYLFRKEGQNVTLSCEQNLNHDAMYWYRQDPGQGLRLIYYSQIVNDFQKGDIAEGYSVSREKKESFPLTVTSAQKNPTAFYLCATASSATNEKLFFGSGTQLSVL.

The rearrangement links TRBV11-2 to TRBJ1-5; tentative D call: TRBD1 (5 bases). Trimming shortened V by 5 bases and J by 11 bases, and 19 bases separated the two germline ends. The germline CDR1 and CDR2 sequences are SGHAT and FQNNGV. The length of the CDR3 is 14 residues. CDR3 nucleotide sequence: TGTGCCAGCAGCCCGGGGGATCCTACCGAGGCCCAGCATTTT. Its translation: CASSPGDPTEAQHF.

The chain is built from TRBV6-5 and TRBJ1-4; a weak D match, TRBD1 (6 bases). The CDR3 runs 15 residues. Germline CDR1 is MNHEY and CDR2 is SVGAGI. V lost 6 bases, J lost 5 bases, and 16 bases lay in between. The CDR3 DNA reads as TGTGCCAGCAGCAGCGGGGGGGGCCTAAATGAAAAACTGTTTTTT. The encoded protein is CASSSGGGLNEKLFF.

CDR3 nucleotides: TGTGCCATCAGGACAGGGGTGAACACCGGGGAGCTGTTTTTT. It yields the protein CAIRTGVNTGELFF. The rearrangement joins TRBV10-3 to TRBJ2-2; 8 bases match TRBD1. The V gene end was trimmed by 6 bases and the J gene end by 1 base; junction bases not matched to a gene: 1. The CDR3 is 14 residues long. CDR1 ENHRY and CDR2 SYGVKD come from the germline V gene.

The genes are TRBV28 and TRBJ1-1; 7 nucleotides agree with TRBD1. The ends lost 4 bases at V and 1 base at J; junction bases unmatched: 12. Germline V lookup: CDR1 MDHEN, CDR2 SYDVKM. CDR3 length equals 17 residues. CDR3 bases: TGTGCCAGCAGTTCCTGGACAGGAAGAATCACGAACACTGAAGCTTTCTTT. Translated: CASSSWTGRITNTEAFF.

The table lists this clone with a count of one. The chain couples TRBV15 to TRBJ1-6; 10 bases align to TRBD1. The CDR3 has 16 residues. J lost 9 bases, V lost 1 base, and 6 bases had no gene match. Germline V CDR1 and CDR2: LNHNV, YYDKDF (reference sequence). The CDR3 is CATSRVGDRGRSPLHF. CDR3 bases: TGTGCCACCAGCAGAGTGGGGGACAGGGGTCGTTCACCCCTCCACTTT.

This clone is labeled as medium-sized (0.01 to 0.1%). The V gene is TRBV4-2, the J gene TRBJ1-2, with TRBD1 as a possible D gene (5 bases). V was shortened by 4 bases and J by 4 bases, with 16 bases between the two germline ends. The CDR3 has 15 amino acids. Germline-derived CDR1 and CDR2 are LGHNA and YNFKEQ. Here the CDR3 reads CASSLGREGPYGYTF. CDR3 sequence (DNA): TGTGCCAGCAGCCTGGGGCGCGAGGGCCCCTATGGCTACACCTTC.

The rearrangement joins TRBV15 to TRBJ2-1; D gene unclear. Trimming stripped 4 bases from V and 4 bases from J, with 8 bases between. Germline V CDR1 and CDR2: LNHNV, YYDKDF (reference sequence). This CDR3 is 13 amino acids long. This chain's CDR3 is CATSNQRYNEQFF. For the CDR3, the DNA is TGTGCCACCAGCAATCAGCGTTACAATGAGCAGTTCTTC.

V gene TRBV4-3 combines with J gene TRBJ1-2; 9 bases are shared with TRBD1. The germline V gene encodes CDR1 LGHNA and CDR2 YSLEER. With V trimmed by 0 bases and J by 5 bases, 7 bases remained unmatched. CDR3 length: 16 residues. The CDR3 loop is CASSQEALGTGYGYTF. The CDR3 DNA reads as TGCGCCAGCAGCCAAGAAGCCCTCGGGACAGGGTATGGCTACACCTTC.

V is TRBV6-5 and J is TRBJ1-2; D unresolved. Trimming cost V 3 bases and J 5 bases, with 16 bases left between them. The CDR3 totals 15 residues. CDR1 is MNHEY and CDR2 is SVGAGI in the germline V gene. The CDR3 sequence: CASSYSFFVGYGYTF. The CDR3 DNA reads TGTGCCAGCAGTTATTCTTTTTTCGTTGGGTATGGCTACACCTTC.

CDR3 DNA sequence: TGCGCCAGCAGCCAAACTAGCGGGGGAGAGACCCAGTACTTC. Its translation: CASSQTSGGETQYF. This chain connects TRBV4-1 to TRBJ2-5, with TRBD2 matching over 11 bases. This CDR3 has 14 residues. V gave up 2 bases and J gave up 4 bases; unmatched junction bases: 0. The germline CDR1 and CDR2 sequences are MGHRA and YSYEKL.

CDR3: CAWTPDSGGYSPLHF. CDR3 DNA sequence: TGTGCCTGGACCCCCGACTCCGGGGGATATTCACCCCTCCACTTT. The rearrangement links TRBV30 to TRBJ1-6; perhaps TRBD1 as D (5 bases). The V gene lost 4 bases and the J gene lost 8 bases, with 18 bases spanning the gap. Per germline, CDR1 GTSNPN and CDR2 SVGIG (reference sequence). This CDR3 has 15 amino acids.

This chain links TRBV2 with TRBJ2-2, with 10 bases identical to TRBD1. The junction had 6 bases not matched to a gene; V was cut back by 6 bases and J by 5 bases. This CDR3 comprises 15 residues. Germline loops: CDR1 SNHLY, CDR2 FYNNEI. DNA for the CDR3: TGTGCCAGCAGCGAGGACAGGGGGTATACCGGGGAGCTGTTTTTT. Translation gives CASSEDRGYTGELFF.

The count of this clone is one. The chain employs TRBV3-1 (or the pseudogene TRBV3-2) and TRBJ2-3; possibly TRBD2 for D (5 bases). The CDR3 has 13 residues. The germline V and J ends were trimmed by 3 bases and 6 bases, with 10 bases remaining between them. Germline V gene lookup returns CDR1 LGHDT and CDR2 YNNKEL (reference sequence). CDR3 sequence reads: CASSQYLADTQYF. The DNA of the CDR3 is TGTGCCAGCAGCCAGTATTTAGCGGATACGCAGTATTTT.

The CDR3 reads CASSYVGRADTQYF. Here the CDR3 DNA reads TGTGCCAGCAGTTACGTTGGACGGGCAGATACGCAGTATTTT. This chain joins TRBV6-5 and TRBJ2-3, with D unclear. CDR1 is MNHEY and CDR2 is SVGAGI in the germline V gene. CDR3 length: 14 amino acids. Trimming stripped 2 bases from V and 4 bases from J, with 10 bases between.